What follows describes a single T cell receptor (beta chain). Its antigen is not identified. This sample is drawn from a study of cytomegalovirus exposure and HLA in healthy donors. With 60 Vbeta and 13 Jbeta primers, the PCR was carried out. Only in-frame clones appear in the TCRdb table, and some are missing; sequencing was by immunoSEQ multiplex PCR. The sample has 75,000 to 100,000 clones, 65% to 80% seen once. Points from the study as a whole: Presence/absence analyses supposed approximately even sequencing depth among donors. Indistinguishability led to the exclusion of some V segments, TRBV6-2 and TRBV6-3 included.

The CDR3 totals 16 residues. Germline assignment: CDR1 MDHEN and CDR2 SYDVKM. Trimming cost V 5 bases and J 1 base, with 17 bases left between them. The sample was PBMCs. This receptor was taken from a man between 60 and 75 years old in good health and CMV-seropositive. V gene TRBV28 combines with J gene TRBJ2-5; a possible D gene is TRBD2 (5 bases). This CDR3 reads CASSQPGRGAQETQYF. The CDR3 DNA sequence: TGTGCCAGCAGTCAACCCGGTCGGGGAGCCCAAGAGACCCAGTACTTC. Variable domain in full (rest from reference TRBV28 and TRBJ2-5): DVKVTQSSRYLVKRTGEKVFLECVQDMDHENMFWYRQDPGLGLRLIYFSYDVKMKEKGDIPEGYSVSREKKERFSLILESASTNQTSMYLCASSQPGRGAQETQYFGPGTRLLVL.